This T cell receptor beta chain was sequenced during a study of human T cells and chemical hapten exposure. Across the study: The use of 2% DPC on about 2 cm by about 2 cm of upper inner arm skin constituted sensitization.

Indicated time point: pre-sensitization, week 0. Treatment here: therapeutic diphenylcyclopropenone sensitization with weekly scalp DPC. Each patch-test visit's blood sample preceded patch application. This clonotype was counted ten times or more. Its antigen is not known. TCRdb independently ran MiXCR on the RACE reads; one entry per CDR3 protein. Of 350,000 to 400,000 distinct CDR3 sequences listed, approximately 5.1% are singletons. Study conclusions and caveats: Expanded TCRs clustered into significantly more large CDR3 similarity groups than controls, the analysis revealed.

Sequenced here: whole blood, sampled in connection with sensitization to the hapten diphenylcyclopropenone (DPC). The sequence was collected from a woman in her 50s with alopecia areata. Some clones in this sample may be carry-over from other donors' samples.

The CDR3 region is CSVEGAGAYNEQFF. The DNA of the CDR3 is TGCAGCGTTGAAGGAGCGGGAGCCTACAATGAGCAGTTCTTC. This chain joins TRBV29-1 and TRBJ2-1; 8 nucleotides match TRBD2. The CDR3 covers 14 residues. Per germline, CDR1 SQVTM and CDR2 ANQGSEA. With V trimmed by 1 base and J by 2 bases, 1 base remained unmatched.